This T cell receptor beta chain was captured by sequencing in a study of blood T cell repertoires in COVID-19. In the study overall: The United States, Italy and Spain were the sources of the acute and convalescent COVID-19 samples. Sources were T cells, B-cell-depleted T cells, or PBMCs; the material itself was cDNA or gDNA.

Cohorts were determined from participant-reported clinical history. No more than 2 weeks before study entry, exposed participants had met a case of COVID-19. Assay: immunoSEQ multiplex PCR; the TCRdb copy retains only in-frame clones and omits some. This sample has about 320,000 clones, with about 85% found just once. Input material: PBMCs or T cells enriched from blood (not recorded which). This receptor was taken from a woman in her twenties or thirties who had been exposed to COVID-19.

The CDR3 spells CASSLVWQGGSYEQYF. The CDR3 DNA follows: TGTGCCAGCAGCTTAGTTTGGCAGGGGGGCTCCTACGAGCAGTACTTC. The chain links TRBV7-2 to TRBJ2-7; perhaps TRBD1 as D (7 bases). CDR3 length equals 16 residues. Germline V gives CDR1 SGHTA, CDR2 FQGNSA. V dropped 1 base and J dropped 0 bases, with 13 bases sitting between them.